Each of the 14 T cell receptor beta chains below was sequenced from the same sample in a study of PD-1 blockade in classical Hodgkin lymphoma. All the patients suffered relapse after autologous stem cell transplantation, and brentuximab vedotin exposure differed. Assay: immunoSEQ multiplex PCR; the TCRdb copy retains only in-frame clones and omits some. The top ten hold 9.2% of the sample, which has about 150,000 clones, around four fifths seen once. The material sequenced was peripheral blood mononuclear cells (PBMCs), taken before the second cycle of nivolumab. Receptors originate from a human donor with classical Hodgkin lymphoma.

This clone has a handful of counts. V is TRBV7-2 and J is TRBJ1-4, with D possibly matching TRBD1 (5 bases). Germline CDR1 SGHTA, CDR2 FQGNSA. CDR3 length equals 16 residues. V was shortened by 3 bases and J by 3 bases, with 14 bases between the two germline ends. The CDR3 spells CASSLTGVGANEKLFF. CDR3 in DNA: TGTGCCAGCAGCTTGACGGGGGTTGGGGCTAATGAAAAACTGTTTTTT.

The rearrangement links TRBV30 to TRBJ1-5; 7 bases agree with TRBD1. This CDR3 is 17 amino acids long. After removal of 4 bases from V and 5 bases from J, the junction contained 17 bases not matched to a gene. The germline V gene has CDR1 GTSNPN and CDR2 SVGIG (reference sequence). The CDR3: CAWTPFPPDRVDQPQHF. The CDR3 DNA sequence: TGTGCCTGGACACCCTTCCCTCCTGACAGGGTTGATCAGCCCCAGCATTTT.

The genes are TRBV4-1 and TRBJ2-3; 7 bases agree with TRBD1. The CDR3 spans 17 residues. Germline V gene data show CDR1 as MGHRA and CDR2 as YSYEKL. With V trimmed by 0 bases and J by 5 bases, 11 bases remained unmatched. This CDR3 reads CASSQDPNRGWVDTQYF. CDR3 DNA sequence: TGCGCCAGCAGCCAAGATCCTAACAGGGGATGGGTAGATACGCAGTATTTT.

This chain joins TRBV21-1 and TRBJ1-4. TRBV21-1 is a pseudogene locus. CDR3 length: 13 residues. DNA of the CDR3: TGTGCCAGCAGCAAAGTAGGGAATGACAAACTGTTTTTT. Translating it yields CASSKVGNDKLFF.

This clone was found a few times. The CDR3 DNA is TGTGCCAGTAAAGACAGTCGGAACACTGAAGCTTTCTTT. It yields the protein CASKDSRNTEAFF. The rearrangement links TRBV19 to TRBJ1-1; a possible D gene is TRBD1 (5 bases). The CDR3 consists of 13 residues. Germline CDR1 LNHDA, CDR2 SQIVND (reference sequence). Trimming pared 7 bases from V and 1 base from J, leaving 10 bases between. The complete variable domain, with remaining parts taken from reference TRBV19 and TRBJ1-1, reads DGGITQSPKYLFRKEGQNVTLSCEQNLNHDAMYWYRQDPGQGLRLIYYSQIVNDFQKGDIAEGYSVSREKKESFPLTVTSAQKNPTAFYLCASKDSRNTEAFFGQGTRLTVV.

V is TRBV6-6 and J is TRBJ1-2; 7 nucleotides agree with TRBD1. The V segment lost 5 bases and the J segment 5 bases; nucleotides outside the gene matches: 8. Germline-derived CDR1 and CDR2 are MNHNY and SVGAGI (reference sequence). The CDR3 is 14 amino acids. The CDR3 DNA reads TGTGCCAGCAGTACTGGACAGGTCTCATATGGCTACACCTTC. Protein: CASSTGQVSYGYTF.

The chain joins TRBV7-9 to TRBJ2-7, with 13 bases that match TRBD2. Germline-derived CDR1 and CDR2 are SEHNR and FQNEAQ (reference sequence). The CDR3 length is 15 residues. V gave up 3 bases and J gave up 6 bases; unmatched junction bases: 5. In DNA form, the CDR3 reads TGTGCCAGCAGCTTTTGGACTAGCGGGAGTGGCGAGCAGTACTTC. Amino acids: CASSFWTSGSGEQYF. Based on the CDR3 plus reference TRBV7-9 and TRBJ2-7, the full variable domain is DTGVSQNPRHKITKRGQNVTFRCDPISEHNRLYWYRQTLGQGPEFLTYFQNEAQLEKSRLLSDRFSAERPKGSFSTLEIQRTEQGDSAMYLCASSFWTSGSGEQYFGPGTRLTVT.

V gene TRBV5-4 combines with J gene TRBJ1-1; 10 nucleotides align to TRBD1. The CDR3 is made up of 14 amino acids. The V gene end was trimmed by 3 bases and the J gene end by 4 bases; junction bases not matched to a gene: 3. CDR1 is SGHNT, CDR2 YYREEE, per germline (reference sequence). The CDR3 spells CASSSRDRGTEAFF. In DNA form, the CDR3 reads TGTGCCAGCAGCTCCCGGGACAGGGGCACTGAAGCTTTCTTT.

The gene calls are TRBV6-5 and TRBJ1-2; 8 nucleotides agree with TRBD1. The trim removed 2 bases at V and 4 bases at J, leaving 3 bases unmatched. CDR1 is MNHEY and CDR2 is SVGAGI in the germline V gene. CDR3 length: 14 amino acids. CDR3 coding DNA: TGTGCCAGCAGTTACGCCACAGGGGGCTATGGCTACACCTTC. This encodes CASSYATGGYGYTF.

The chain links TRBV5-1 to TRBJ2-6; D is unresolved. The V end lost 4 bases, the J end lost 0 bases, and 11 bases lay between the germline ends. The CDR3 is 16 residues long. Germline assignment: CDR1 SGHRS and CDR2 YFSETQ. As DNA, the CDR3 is TGCGCCAGCAGCACAGACCTCTCCTCTGGGGCCAACGTCCTGACTTTC. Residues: CASSTDLSSGANVLTF.

Here the CDR3 DNA reads TGTGCCAGCAGCCAATTTGAGTGGACTGGGGCCAACGTCCTGACTTTC. This translates into CASSQFEWTGANVLTF. This chain links TRBV16 with TRBJ2-6; D not certain. V lost 1 base to trimming and J lost 2 bases, with 9 bases between them. This CDR3 has 16 residues. The germline V gene has CDR1 KGHSY and CDR2 FQNENV.

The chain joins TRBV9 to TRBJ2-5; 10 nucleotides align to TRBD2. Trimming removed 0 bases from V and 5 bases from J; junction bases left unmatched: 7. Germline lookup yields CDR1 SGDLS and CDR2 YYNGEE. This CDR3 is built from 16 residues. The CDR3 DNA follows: TGTGCCAGCAGCGTAGATTCTAGCGGGGGCGCCGAGACCCAGTACTTC. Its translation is CASSVDSSGGAETQYF.

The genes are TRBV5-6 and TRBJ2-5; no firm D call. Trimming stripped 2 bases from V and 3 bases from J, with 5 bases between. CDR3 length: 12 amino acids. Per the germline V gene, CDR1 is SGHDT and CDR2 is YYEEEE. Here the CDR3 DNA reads TGTGCCAGCAGCTTTGGGGAAGAGACCCAGTACTTC. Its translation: CASSFGEETQYF.

The DNA for the CDR3 is TGTGCCAGCAGCCTGGACAGAACTAACTATGGCTACACCTTC. Translation: CASSLDRTNYGYTF. The V call is TRBV7-3, the J call TRBJ1-2; D perhaps matches TRBD1 (6 bases). The CDR3 contains 14 residues. Germline lookup yields CDR1 SGHTA and CDR2 FQGTGA. The V and J ends lost 5 bases and 0 bases respectively, with 10 bases between them.